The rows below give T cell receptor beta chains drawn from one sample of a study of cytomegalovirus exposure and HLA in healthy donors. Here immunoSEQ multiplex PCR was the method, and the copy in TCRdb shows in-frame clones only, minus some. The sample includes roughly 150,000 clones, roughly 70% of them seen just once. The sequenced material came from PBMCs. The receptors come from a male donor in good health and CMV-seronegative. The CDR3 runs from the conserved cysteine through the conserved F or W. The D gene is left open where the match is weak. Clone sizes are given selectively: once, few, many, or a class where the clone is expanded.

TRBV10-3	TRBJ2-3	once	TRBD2	TGTGCCATCGGGACTAGCGGGACTAGCACAGATACGCAGTATTTT	CAIGTSGTSTDTQYF
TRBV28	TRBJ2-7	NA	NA	TGTGCCAGCATCGCGGGACAGTCGCTCTACGAGCAGTACTTC	CASIAGQSLYEQYF
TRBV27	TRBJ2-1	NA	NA	TGTGCCAGCAGTTTGGGGGGTACCTACAATGAGCAGTTCTTC	CASSLGGTYNEQFF
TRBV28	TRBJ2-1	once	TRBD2	TGTGCCAGTCAGTCAGGCCTTTGGACTAGCGGTAACAATGAGCAGTTCTTC	CASQSGLWTSGNNEQFF
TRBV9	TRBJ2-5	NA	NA	TGTGCCAGCAGCGTAGGCCGTGGGGGGGAGACCCAGTACTTC	CASSVGRGGETQYF
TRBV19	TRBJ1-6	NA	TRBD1	TGTGCCAGTAGTATCTTCCAGGGGGGTAATTCACCCCTCCACTTT	CASSIFQGGNSPLHF
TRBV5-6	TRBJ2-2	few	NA	TGTGCCAGCAGCTTGATACAGAACACCGGGGAGCTGTTTTTT	CASSLIQNTGELFF
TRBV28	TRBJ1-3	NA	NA	TGTGCCAGCACCCCGTGGGGCCCCTCTGGAAACACCATATATTTT	CASTPWGPSGNTIYF
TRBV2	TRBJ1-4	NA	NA	TGTGCCAGCAGTGGAGGGTGGGGTGAAAAACTGTTTTTT	CASSGGWGEKLFF
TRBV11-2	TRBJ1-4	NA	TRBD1	TGTGCCAGCAGCCCAGAAGGAGTAGGGGGCAGCGAAAAACTGTTTTTT	CASSPEGVGGSEKLFF
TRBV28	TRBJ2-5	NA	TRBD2	TGTGCCAGCAGTTCTAGCGGGAGAGAGGAGCAGTACTTC	CASSSSGREEQYF
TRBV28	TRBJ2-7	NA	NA	TGTGCCAGCAGTTACGGTAACGAGCAGTACTTC	CASSYGNEQYF
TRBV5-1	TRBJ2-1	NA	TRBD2	TGCGCCAGCAGCATGGGACTAGCGGGAGGTAATGAGCAGTTCTTC	CASSMGLAGGNEQFF
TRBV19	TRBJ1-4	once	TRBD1	TGTGCCAGTAGTACCATCGACAGGGGGAGTGAAAAACTGTTTTTT	CASSTIDRGSEKLFF
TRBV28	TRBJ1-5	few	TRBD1	TGTGCCAGCAGTTTAACACCAGGGGGAGGTCAGCCCCAGCATTTT	CASSLTPGGGQPQHF
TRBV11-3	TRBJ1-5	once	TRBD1	TGTGCCAGCAGCTTATCGGGACAGGAGGATCAGCCCCAGCATTTT	CASSLSGQEDQPQHF
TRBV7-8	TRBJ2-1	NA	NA	TGTGCCAGCAGCTTAGCCTCGACTGTGACTTCCTACAATGAGCAGTTCTTC	CASSLASTVTSYNEQFF
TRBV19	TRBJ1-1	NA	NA	TGTGCCAGTAGTATCGGGAACACTGAAGCTTTCTTT	CASSIGNTEAFF
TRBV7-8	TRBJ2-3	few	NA	TGTGCCAGCAGCTTAGGGGGGCGGGGGCGCACAGATACGCAGTATTTT	CASSLGGRGRTDTQYF
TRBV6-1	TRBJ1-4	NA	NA	TGTGCCAGCAGACCATTCGGGGGAGAAAAACTGTTTTTT	CASRPFGGEKLFF
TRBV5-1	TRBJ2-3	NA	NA	TGCGCCAGCAGCTCCACCATACCGGGAGCGGGCCCAGATACGCAGTATTTT	CASSSTIPGAGPDTQYF
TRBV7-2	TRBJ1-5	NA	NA	TGTGCCAGCAGCTTAGTCGGGAGTAGCAATCAGCCCCAGCATTTT	CASSLVGSSNQPQHF
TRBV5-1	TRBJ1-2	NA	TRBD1	TGCGCCAGCAGCTTTACAGGGGGCGACTATGGCTACACCTTC	CASSFTGGDYGYTF
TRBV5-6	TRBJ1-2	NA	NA	TGTGCCAGCAGCTTCAGTCGGAGCAACTATGGCTACACCTTC	CASSFSRSNYGYTF
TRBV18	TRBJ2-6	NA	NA	TGTGCCAGCTCACCACCGGGGCAGGCCAACGTCCTGACTTTC	CASSPPGQANVLTF
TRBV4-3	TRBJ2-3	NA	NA	TGCGCCAGCAGCCAAGAGGGACTCTCATGGGGAGATACGCAGTATTTT	CASSQEGLSWGDTQYF
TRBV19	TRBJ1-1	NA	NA	TGTGCCAGTAGTATGGGGGGGACGGCGAACACTGAAGCTTTCTTT	CASSMGGTANTEAFF
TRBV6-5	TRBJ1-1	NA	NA	TGTGCCAGCAGTCTACTCCCACAGGGCAGGACTGAAGCTTTCTTT	CASSLLPQGRTEAFF
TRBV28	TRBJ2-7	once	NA	TGTGCCAGCAGTCAGGACTACCACTACGAGCAGTACTTC	CASSQDYHYEQYF